These 6 T cell receptor beta chains were sequenced from one sample in a study of identical twins. Via MiXCR, TCRdb re-called the 5' RACE reads, giving one row per CDR3 protein. The sample gives 200,000 to 250,000 distinct CDR3 sequences, roughly 13% of which show up once; around 4% is in the top ten. This sample also appeared in a second study, on yellow fever vaccine responses in identical twins.

Input material: memory (CD45RO+) T cells sorted from blood. The receptor source for this set is a woman under 30 in good health.

On this clonotype itself: A much larger clone lies one base from this, so it may be a read error. This chain uses TRBV7-9 with TRBJ2-5; TRBD2 aligns across 8 bases. V shed 4 bases and J 7 bases; nucleotides not matched to a gene: 5. The CDR3 sequence is 13 residues long. Looked up from germline, CDR1 is SEHNR and CDR2 is FQNEAQ (reference sequence). The CDR3 nucleotides are TGTGCCAGCAGCTCAGCGGGAGCAGCGACCCAGTACTTC. Protein: CASSSAGAATQYF.

The chain couples TRBV7-2 to TRBJ1-2; D unresolved. The ends were cut back, 1 base at V and 7 bases at J, with 4 bases in the middle. CDR1 and CDR2 (germline): SGHTA, FQGNSA. The CDR3 is 11 residues long. Here the CDR3 reads CASSLGLGYTF. The CDR3 DNA follows: TGTGCCAGCAGCTTAGGGCTTGGCTACACCTTC. Variable domain in full (rest from reference TRBV7-2 and TRBJ1-2): GAGVSQSPSNKVTEKGKDVELRCDPISGHTALYWYRQSLGQGLEFLIYFQGNSAPDKSGLPSDRFSAERTGGSVSTLTIQRTQQEDSAVYLCASSLGLGYTFGSGTRLTVV.

This clonotype was detected ten times or more. The J gene is TRBJ2-5, the V gene TRBV5-6; 7 nucleotides line up with TRBD2. In germline, CDR1 is SGHDT, CDR2 YYEEEE. V was pared by 1 base and J by 4 bases, with 7 bases of the junction left unmatched. The CDR3 runs 15 residues. The CDR3 DNA follows: TGTGCCAGCAGCTTGAGGCGGGGGACGGGAGAGACCCAGTACTTC. Protein: CASSLRRGTGETQYF.

This clonotype was seen a handful of times. The chain combines TRBV9 with TRBJ2-7; TRBD1 aligns across 8 bases. CDR1 and CDR2 (germline): SGDLS, YYNGEE. J lost 3 bases, V lost 4 bases, and 3 bases had no gene match. The length of the CDR3 is 13 residues. In nucleotides, the CDR3 is TGTGCCAGCAGCTTCGGACAGGGCTACGAGCAGTACTTC. Translation: CASSFGQGYEQYF.

This clonotype has a handful of counts. The chain carries TRBV27 and TRBJ2-5; D is unresolved. The V gene lost 8 bases and the J gene lost 5 bases, with 9 bases spanning the gap. This CDR3 has 11 amino acids. CDR1 is MNHEY and CDR2 is SMNVEV in the germline V gene (reference sequence). CDR3 DNA: TGTGCCAGCGTCCGTGGGGAGACCCAGTACTTC. Its translation: CASVRGETQYF.

In DNA form, the CDR3 reads TGTGCCAGCAGCACTCCTACGCTCGGGACACCGGGGGAGGAGACCCAGTACTTC. Amino acid sequence: CASSTPTLGTPGEETQYF. The V gene is TRBV2, the J gene TRBJ2-5; perhaps D is TRBD1 or TRBD2 (6 bases each). The CDR3 sequence is 18 residues long. V was clipped by 6 bases and J by 5 bases, with 28 bases between them. Germline CDR1 SNHLY, CDR2 FYNNEI.